This entry lists 19 T cell receptor beta chains sequenced from one sample in a study of shared clonotypes between healthy human individuals. Assay used: immunoSEQ multiplex PCR; TCRdb lists only in-frame clones, some missing. The data contain about 1.1 million clones, approximately 80% of them singletons. The sample taken for sequencing was memory CD4+ T cells from PBMCs. Indicated subset: CD45RA-negative fraction. Receptor source: a man younger than 35 in good health. Some clones in this sample may be carry-over from other donors' samples.

In its sample, this clone was seen once. The V gene is TRBV28, the J gene TRBJ2-1; 11 bases match TRBD2. Germline V CDR1 and CDR2: MDHEN, SYDVKM. The CDR3 runs to 16 residues. Losses at the gene ends were 8 bases for V and 2 bases for J; bases not matched to a gene: 8. CDR3 coding DNA: TGTGCCAGCCGCGCAGGGGGACTAGCGGCCTACAATGAGCAGTTCTTC. Protein sequence: CASRAGGLAAYNEQFF.

This clone showed up just once. The chain employs TRBV5-4 and TRBJ2-5; D uncertain. The CDR3 extends over 12 amino acids. The V end was cut by 3 bases, the J end by 1 base, with 4 bases between. Germline-derived CDR1 and CDR2 are SGHNT and YYREEE (reference sequence). The CDR3 protein is CASSSGQETQYF. The CDR3 nucleotides read TGTGCCAGCAGCTCTGGCCAAGAGACCCAGTACTTC.

This chain joins TRBV4-1 and TRBJ2-7, with 8 nucleotides matching TRBD1. Trimming cost V 5 bases and J 0 bases; bases outside gene matches: 6. The CDR3 loop spans 15 amino acids. Germline CDR1 MGHRA, CDR2 YSYEKL. The CDR3 here is CASSESGQGSYEQYF. CDR3 nucleotide sequence: TGCGCCAGCAGCGAATCAGGACAGGGCTCCTACGAGCAGTACTTC.

The V gene is TRBV5-1, the J gene TRBJ1-2; D is ambiguous. Germline lookup yields CDR1 SGHRS and CDR2 YFSETQ. The length of the CDR3 is 16 residues. V was shortened by 0 bases and J by 0 bases, with 12 bases between the two germline ends. CDR3 loop: CASSLGPGVANYGYTF. The CDR3 DNA reads as TGCGCCAGCAGCTTGGGTCCCGGAGTAGCTAACTATGGCTACACCTTC.

V gene TRBV11-2 combines with J gene TRBJ1-2; D may be TRBD1 (6 bases). Germline V lookup: CDR1 SGHAT, CDR2 FQNNGV. Trimming left V 5 bases short and J 8 bases short, with 18 bases between. The CDR3 spans 14 residues. The CDR3 here is CASSQTTGYGGYTF. The CDR3 DNA reads TGTGCCAGCAGCCAGACCACAGGGTATGGGGGCTACACCTTC.

The genes are TRBV29-1 and TRBJ2-1; a possible D gene is TRBD2 (6 bases). This CDR3 has 14 residues. V gave up 2 bases and J gave up 6 bases, with 14 bases separating them. From germline, CDR1 is SQVTM and CDR2 ANQGSEA. The CDR3: CSVEYAGLGNEQFF. Written as DNA, the CDR3 is TGCAGCGTTGAATACGCGGGATTGGGCAATGAGCAGTTCTTC.

The rearrangement links TRBV5-1 to TRBJ1-1, with D perhaps matching TRBD1 (6 bases). CDR1 is SGHRS and CDR2 is YFSETQ in the germline V gene. CDR3 size: 15 residues. The ends were cut back, 4 bases at V and 1 base at J, with 14 bases in the middle. The CDR3 sequence: CASSVDRSPNTEAFF. CDR3 nucleotide sequence: TGCGCCAGCAGCGTAGACAGGAGCCCGAACACTGAAGCTTTCTTT.

The chain carries TRBV7-2 and TRBJ1-1, with 9 positions matching TRBD1. The germline V gene has CDR1 SGHTA and CDR2 FQGNSA. This CDR3 is built from 17 residues. J was trimmed by 0 bases and V by 5 bases; bases with no gene match: 10. The CDR3 is CASSLGTGSFVNTEAFF. CDR3 DNA sequence: TGTGCCAGCAGCCTAGGGACAGGGTCCTTTGTGAACACTGAAGCTTTCTTT.

This clone is a singleton in its sample. J is TRBJ2-3 and V is TRBV29-1; TRBD1 or TRBD2 may be the D gene (5 bases each). Germline V gene data show CDR1 as SQVTM and CDR2 as ANQGSEA. V dropped 3 bases and J dropped 2 bases, with 15 bases sitting between them. This CDR3 has 15 amino acids. The CDR3 is CSVEKYGADTDTQYF. The CDR3 nucleotides read TGCAGCGTTGAGAAATACGGGGCCGACACAGATACGCAGTATTTT.

The chain links TRBV27 to TRBJ1-6; D gene ambiguous. CDR1 MNHEY and CDR2 SMNVEV come from the germline V gene (reference sequence). V lost 5 bases and J lost 4, with 6 bases in between. This CDR3 contains 13 residues. The DNA for the CDR3 is TGTGCCAGCAGTGCCGTATATAATTCACCCCTCCACTTT. Its protein is CASSAVYNSPLHF.

V is TRBV7-3 and J is TRBJ1-1; D remains unclear. The CDR3 contains 14 residues. Trimming took off 1 base at V and 5 bases at J, with 11 bases between the two ends. Germline lookup yields CDR1 SGHTA and CDR2 FQGTGA. The CDR3 sequence is CASSLSGVATEAFF. The DNA of the CDR3 is TGTGCCAGCAGCTTAAGTGGAGTAGCGACTGAAGCTTTCTTT.

The J gene is TRBJ2-1, the V gene TRBV19; D is ambiguous. CDR1 is LNHDA and CDR2 is SQIVND in the germline V gene (reference sequence). The CDR3 is made up of 13 amino acids. V lost 2 bases and J 4 bases, leaving 6 bases between the germline ends. The CDR3 coding sequence is TGTGCCAGTAGTATAACCGGGTACAATGAGCAGTTCTTC. Translation gives CASSITGYNEQFF.

Points on this clone: A much more abundant neighbour one base away suggests this may be a read error. The gene calls are TRBV30 and TRBJ2-5; no clear D. V was trimmed by 0 bases and J by 2 bases, leaving 19 bases between them. The CDR3 runs to 17 residues. Germline V gene lookup returns CDR1 GTSNPN and CDR2 SVGIG (reference sequence). CDR3 sequence: CAWSVTEWVPLQETQYF. In DNA form, the CDR3 reads TGTGCCTGGAGTGTAACCGAGTGGGTCCCGCTTCAAGAGACCCAGTACTTC.

This clone has a count of ten or more. The rearrangement uses TRBV21-1 and TRBJ2-3; TRBD2 was called by the table and not checked on the DNA. TRBV21-1 corresponds to a pseudogene. The CDR3 sequence is 16 residues long. The CDR3 loop reads CASSKASLAGDDTQYF. DNA for the CDR3: TGTGCCAGCAGCAAAGCGAGTCTAGCGGGAGACGATACGCAGTATTTT.

Regarding this clone: This same CDR3 is encoded by further DNA sequences in the sample. V gene TRBV5-1 combines with J gene TRBJ2-7; TRBD1 agrees at 8 bases. Germline trimming cut 3 bases from V and 3 bases from J; bases unmatched to any gene: 5. There are 14 residues in the CDR3. The V gene's germline CDR1 is SGHRS and CDR2 YFSETQ. In DNA, the CDR3 is TGCGCCAGCAGCTCCGGACAGGGAGGCTACGAGCAGTACTTC. Its translation is CASSSGQGGYEQYF.

The V and J genes are TRBV29-1 and TRBJ2-3; no clear D. The V end was cut by 4 bases, the J end by 4 bases, with 21 bases between. Looked up from germline, CDR1 is SQVTM and CDR2 is ANQGSEA. This CDR3 contains 16 residues. The DNA of the CDR3 is TGCAGCGTTGGACCCGGGCCTCAGAGGTTGGCAGATACGCAGTATTTT. It codes for CSVGPGPQRLADTQYF.

The chain uses TRBV2 and TRBJ2-1; 9 nucleotides agree with TRBD2. Germline values: CDR1 SNHLY, CDR2 FYNNEI. The V gene end was trimmed by 1 base and the J gene end by 7 bases; junction bases not matched to a gene: 2. The CDR3 contains 14 residues. The DNA for the CDR3 is TGTGCCAGCAGTGAAGGCGGGAGGGTAAATGAGCAGTTCTTC. Translated: CASSEGGRVNEQFF.

The chain carries TRBV5-1 and TRBJ2-2; TRBD2 agrees at 8 bases. The CDR3 has 17 residues. V shed 7 bases and J 5 bases; nucleotides not matched to a gene: 16. Germline V gene lookup returns CDR1 SGHRS and CDR2 YFSETQ. The CDR3 reads CASALSQGGRLTGELFF. The CDR3 region has the DNA TGCGCCAGCGCCCTCTCGCAAGGCGGGAGGTTGACCGGGGAGCTGTTTTTT.

This clone was recorded only once. V usage is TRBV5-1 and J usage is TRBJ2-3, with 7 nucleotides matching TRBD1. The CDR3 is made up of 16 amino acids. V dropped 5 bases and J dropped 0; count of bases not matched to a gene: 9. Germline values: CDR1 SGHRS, CDR2 YFSETQ. CDR3 bases: TGCGCCAGCAGTCGATCCCCGGGACAGAGCACAGATACGCAGTATTTT. It codes for CASSRSPGQSTDTQYF.